Presented here are 20 T cell receptor beta chains from one specimen sequenced in a study of vaccination and CD4 T cells after COVID-19. Oncomine TCR Beta short-read sequencing was applied to DNA from cultured CD4+ T cells. TCRdb used MiXCR to reprocess the PCR reads, holding one entry per CDR3 protein. The table lists 10,000 to 15,000 distinct CDR3 sequences, around 47% of them singletons, with about 24% in the top ten. Indicated treatment: roughly 10-day PBMC culture with coronavirus spike peptide pools or control peptides (ViraFEST assay). These receptors' antigens are unknown. The specimen sequenced was CD4+ T cells from blood, cultured in vitro. Receptor source: a human donor who had recovered from COVID-19.

This chain uses TRBV7-3 with TRBJ1-2, with TRBD1 matching over 7 bases. Germline CDR1 reads SGHTA; CDR2 reads FQGTGA. The V and J ends lost 2 bases and 7 bases, in that order; junction bases with no gene match: 13. This CDR3 has 16 residues. The CDR3 DNA reads as TGTGCCAGCAGCTTAGACGGGGGGAGACAGGGAGGTGGCTACACCTTC. It yields the protein CASSLDGGRQGGGYTF.

The genes are TRBV12-3 or TRBV12-4 and TRBJ2-5, with TRBD2 matching over 7 bases. The CDR3 spans 15 residues. Trimming took 6 bases from V and 3 from J; bases not matched to a gene: 10. DNA of the CDR3: TGTGCCAGCAGCCATGCTAGCGGCAGAAAAGAGACCCAGTACTTC. This sequence encodes CASSHASGRKETQYF.

The chain employs TRBV25-1 and TRBJ1-5, with 7 nucleotides matching TRBD1. CDR3 length equals 15 residues. V lost 4 bases to trimming and J lost 2 bases; unmatched junction nucleotides: 5. Germline values: CDR1 MGHDK, CDR2 SYGVNS. The CDR3 nucleotides are TGTGCCAGCAGTGCCGCAGGGGGAGGCAATCAGCCCCAGCATTTT. Protein: CASSAAGGGNQPQHF.

The gene calls are TRBV20-1 and TRBJ2-1; 10 bases agree with TRBD2. V was clipped by 5 bases and J by 10 bases; unmatched bases: 5. Germline CDR1 and CDR2: DFQATT and SNEGSKA (reference sequence). This CDR3 contains 12 residues. The CDR3 sequence is CSAPAGGREQFF. The CDR3 region has the DNA TGCAGTGCTCCAGCGGGAGGGCGAGAGCAGTTCTTC.

There are a few counts of this clonotype. The genes are TRBV19 and TRBJ2-3, with 8 bases aligning to TRBD1. The V gene end was trimmed by 2 bases and the J gene end by 6 bases; junction bases not matched to a gene: 1. The germline V gene encodes CDR1 LNHDA and CDR2 SQIVND (reference sequence). This CDR3 region has 13 residues. CDR3 sequence reads: CASSINRGDTQYF. CDR3 sequence (DNA): TGTGCCAGTAGTATAAACAGGGGGGATACGCAGTATTTT.

V usage is TRBV29-1 and J usage is TRBJ2-5; 9 nucleotides agree with TRBD1. The CDR3 covers 12 residues. CDR1 is SQVTM, CDR2 ANQGSEA, per germline. Trimming cost V 7 bases and J 3 bases; bases outside gene matches: 3. The CDR3 reads CSATGGEETQYF. The CDR3 DNA reads TGCAGCGCCACAGGGGGCGAAGAGACCCAGTACTTC. The variable domain in full, with the rest retrieved from reference TRBV29-1 and TRBJ2-5, is SAVISQKPSRDICQRGTSLTIQCQVDSQVTMMFWYRQQPGQSLTLIATANQGSEATYESGFVIDKFPISRPNLTFSTLTVSNMSPEDSSIYLCSATGGEETQYFGPGTRLLVL.

This clonotype occurred once. This rearrangement joins TRBV7-9 to TRBJ2-7, with 8 bases that match TRBD2. The CDR3 length is 13 residues. The junction had 4 bases not matched to a gene; V was cut back by 3 bases and J by 6 bases. Germline V gene lookup returns CDR1 SEHNR and CDR2 FQNEAQ (reference sequence). The CDR3 here is CASSLSSGSEQYF. The CDR3 nucleotides are TGTGCCAGCAGCTTGTCAAGCGGGAGCGAGCAGTACTTC.

The gene calls are TRBV2 and TRBJ1-2; D perhaps matches TRBD1 (6 bases). V dropped 8 bases and J dropped 2 bases, with 6 bases sitting between them. The CDR3 runs to 11 residues. Germline assignment: CDR1 SNHLY and CDR2 FYNNEI. CDR3 region: CASDRNYGYTF. As DNA, the CDR3 is TGTGCCAGCGACAGGAACTATGGCTACACCTTC.

This clonotype was observed a handful of times. This chain uses TRBV6-1 with TRBJ1-2; D perhaps matches TRBD1 (6 bases). CDR1 and CDR2 (germline): MNHNS, SASEGT. V dropped 8 bases and J dropped 1 base, with 11 bases sitting between them. CDR3 length: 13 residues. The CDR3 DNA sequence: TGTGCCAGCGGGGACACACTTAACTATGGCTACACCTTC. Translated: CASGDTLNYGYTF.

This chain connects TRBV20-1 to TRBJ1-5, with D hard to call. The CDR3 totals 14 residues. The V gene lost 3 bases and the J gene lost 7 bases, with 16 bases spanning the gap. CDR1 is DFQATT, CDR2 SNEGSKA, per germline (reference sequence). In DNA form, the CDR3 reads TGCAGTGCTAGTGTCCGGGGAGGGAACCAGCCCCAGCATTTT. This encodes CSASVRGGNQPQHF.

This clonotype has more than one count but fewer than ten. The genes are TRBV6-1 and TRBJ2-5; 10 nucleotides agree with TRBD2. This CDR3 contains 17 residues. J gave up 1 base and V 3 bases, and 8 bases lay outside the gene matches. CDR1 MNHNS and CDR2 SASEGT come from the germline V gene. The CDR3 protein is CASSDQGLAGAQETQYF. CDR3 nucleotides: TGTGCCAGCAGTGATCAAGGGCTAGCGGGGGCCCAAGAGACCCAGTACTTC.

This clonotype has just one count. The chain uses TRBV19 and TRBJ1-2, with D perhaps matching TRBD1 (5 bases). Germline CDR1 is LNHDA and CDR2 is SQIVND (reference sequence). V shed 4 bases and J shed 0 bases, with 15 bases lying between them. This CDR3 comprises 16 residues. CDR3 protein: CASSNGGLAANYGYTF. CDR3 nucleotides: TGTGCCAGTAGTAACGGGGGATTAGCAGCTAACTATGGCTACACCTTC.

The rearrangement uses TRBV28 and TRBJ1-4, with D perhaps TRBD1 (5 bases). This CDR3 contains 15 residues. Germline CDR1 reads MDHEN; CDR2 reads SYDVKM. V dropped 5 bases and J dropped 7 bases, with 17 bases sitting between them. CDR3 residues: CASSPSWGLGEKLFF. The CDR3 nucleotides are TGTGCCAGCAGTCCCTCGTGGGGGTTGGGTGAAAAACTGTTTTTT.

This clonotype was counted only a few times. The junction does not match germline at one end; this may be a read error. The chain joins TRBV20-1 to TRBJ1-1; D is ambiguous. The germline gives CDR1 DFQATT, CDR2 SNEGSKA (reference sequence). The CDR3 extends over 12 amino acids. CDR3 region: CGANGQDLEAFF. For the CDR3, the DNA is TGCGGTGCTAACGGCCAGGACCTTGAAGCTTTCTTT.

The chain combines TRBV4-1 with TRBJ2-1; 9 positions match TRBD2. The CDR3 sequence is 16 residues long. Germline V gives CDR1 MGHRA, CDR2 YSYEKL. V dropped 1 base and J dropped 9; count of bases not matched to a gene: 10. CDR3: CASSQVSGGPPPEQFF. CDR3 nucleotide sequence: TGCGCCAGCAGCCAAGTTAGCGGGGGCCCCCCTCCTGAGCAGTTCTTC.

The V call is TRBV12-3 or TRBV12-4, the J call TRBJ2-1; D not certain. This CDR3 spans 14 amino acids. V lost 0 bases, J lost 7 bases, and 10 bases lay in between. The CDR3 reads CASSLASYGNEQFF. Written as DNA, the CDR3 is TGTGCCAGCAGTTTAGCGAGCTATGGGAATGAGCAGTTCTTC.

This clonotype was seen a handful of times. This sequence joins TRBV7-9 and TRBJ2-5; D is unclear. The V end lost 3 bases, the J end lost 2 bases, and 7 bases lay between the germline ends. This CDR3 region has 13 residues. Germline V gene sequence: CDR1 SEHNR, CDR2 FQNEAQ (reference sequence). CDR3 sequence: CASSFLQQETQYF. CDR3 coding DNA: TGTGCCAGCAGCTTTCTACAGCAAGAGACCCAGTACTTC.

This chain links TRBV7-6 with TRBJ1-2, with 9 bases fitting TRBD1. CDR1 SGHVS and CDR2 FNYEAQ come from the germline V gene. The length of the CDR3 is 13 residues. V lost 5 bases to trimming and J lost 3 bases; unmatched junction nucleotides: 1. The CDR3: CASSRTGDYGYTF. CDR3 nucleotides: TGTGCCAGCAGCCGGACAGGGGACTATGGCTACACCTTC. Full variable domain (missing parts from reference TRBV7-6 and TRBJ1-2): GAGVSQSPRYKVTKRGQDVALRCDPISGHVSLYWYRQALGQGPEFLTYFNYEAQQDKSGLPNDRFSAERPEGSISTLTIQRTEQRDSAMYRCASSRTGDYGYTFGSGTRLTVV.

The CDR3 protein is CASSLRDRIYSPLHF. CDR3 sequence (DNA): TGTGCCAGCAGTCTCCGGGACAGGATATATTCACCCCTCCACTTT. The gene calls are TRBV28 and TRBJ1-6; TRBD1 agrees at 8 bases. The CDR3 runs to 15 residues. J gave up 8 bases and V 5 bases, and 8 bases lay outside the gene matches. The germline CDR1 and CDR2 sequences are MDHEN and SYDVKM.

The rearrangement links TRBV7-2 to TRBJ1-2; D unclear. The V end lost 1 base, the J end lost 8 bases, and 17 bases lay between the germline ends. This CDR3 is 15 amino acids long. CDR1 is SGHTA, CDR2 FQGNSA, per germline. Here the CDR3 reads CASSLVFGVREGYTF. As DNA, the CDR3 is TGTGCCAGCAGCTTAGTCTTTGGTGTAAGGGAGGGCTACACCTTC.